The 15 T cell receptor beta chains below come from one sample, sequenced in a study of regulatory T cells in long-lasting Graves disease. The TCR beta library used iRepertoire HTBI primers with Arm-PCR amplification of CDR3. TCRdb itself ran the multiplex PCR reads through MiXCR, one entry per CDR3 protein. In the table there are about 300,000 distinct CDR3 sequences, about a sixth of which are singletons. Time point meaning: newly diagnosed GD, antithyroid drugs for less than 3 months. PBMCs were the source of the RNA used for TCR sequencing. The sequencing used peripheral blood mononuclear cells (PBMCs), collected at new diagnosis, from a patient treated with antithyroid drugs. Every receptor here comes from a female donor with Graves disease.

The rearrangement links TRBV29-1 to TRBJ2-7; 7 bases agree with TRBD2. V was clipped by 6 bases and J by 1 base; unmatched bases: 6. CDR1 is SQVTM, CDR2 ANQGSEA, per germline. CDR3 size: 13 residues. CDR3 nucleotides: TGCAGCGTCCGCGGCGGGAGTTCCTACGAGCAGTACTTC. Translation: CSVRGGSSYEQYF.

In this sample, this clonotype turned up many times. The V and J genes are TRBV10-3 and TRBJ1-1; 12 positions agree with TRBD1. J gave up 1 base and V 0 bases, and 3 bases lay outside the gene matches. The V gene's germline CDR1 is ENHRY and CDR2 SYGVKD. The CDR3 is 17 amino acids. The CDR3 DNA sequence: TGTGCCATCAGTGAGTCAGGGACAGGGGGCAAGAACACTGAAGCTTTCTTT. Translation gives CAISESGTGGKNTEAFF.

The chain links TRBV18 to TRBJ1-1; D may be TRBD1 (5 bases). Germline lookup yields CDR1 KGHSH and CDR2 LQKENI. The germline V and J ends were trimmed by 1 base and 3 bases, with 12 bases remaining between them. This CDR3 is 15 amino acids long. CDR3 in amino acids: CASSPLGTADTEAFF. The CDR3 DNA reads TGTGCCAGCTCACCACTCGGGACGGCGGACACTGAAGCTTTCTTT. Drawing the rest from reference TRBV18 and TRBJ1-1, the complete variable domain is NAGVMQNPRHLVRRRGQEARLRCSPMKGHSHVYWYRQLPEEGLKFMVYLQKENIIDESGMPKERFSAEFPKEGPSILRIQQVVRGDSAAYFCASSPLGTADTEAFFGQGTRLTVV.

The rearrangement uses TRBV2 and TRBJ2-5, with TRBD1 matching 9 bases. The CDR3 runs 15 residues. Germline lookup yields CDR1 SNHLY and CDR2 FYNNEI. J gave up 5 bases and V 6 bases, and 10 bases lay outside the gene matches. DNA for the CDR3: TGTGCCAGCAGGAGAGGGACAGGGTCAGGGGAGACCCAGTACTTC. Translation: CASRRGTGSGETQYF. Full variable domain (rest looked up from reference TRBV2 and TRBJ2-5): EPEVTQTPSHQVTQMGQEVILRCVPISNHLYFYWYRQILGQKVEFLVSFYNNEISEKSEIFDDQFSVERPDGSNFTLKIRSTKLEDSAMYFCASRRGTGSGETQYFGPGTRLLVL.

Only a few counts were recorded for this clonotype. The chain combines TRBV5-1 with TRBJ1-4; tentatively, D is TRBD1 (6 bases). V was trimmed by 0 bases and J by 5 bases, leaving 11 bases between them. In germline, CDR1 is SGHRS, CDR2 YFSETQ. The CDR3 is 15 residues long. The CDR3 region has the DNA TGCGCCAGCAGCTTGGTGGGGGGCAAGAATGAAAAACTGTTTTTT. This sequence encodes CASSLVGGKNEKLFF.

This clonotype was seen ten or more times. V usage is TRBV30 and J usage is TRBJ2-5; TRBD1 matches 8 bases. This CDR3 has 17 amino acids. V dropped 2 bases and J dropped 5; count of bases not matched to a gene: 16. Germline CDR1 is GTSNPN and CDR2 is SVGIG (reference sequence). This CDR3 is CAWSPQGQAIGRETQYF. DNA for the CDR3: TGTGCCTGGAGTCCACAGGGACAGGCCATCGGTAGGGAGACCCAGTACTTC.

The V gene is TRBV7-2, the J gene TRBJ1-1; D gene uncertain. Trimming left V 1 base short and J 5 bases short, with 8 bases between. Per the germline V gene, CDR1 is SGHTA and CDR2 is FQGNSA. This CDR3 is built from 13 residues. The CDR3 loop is CASSLGPRTEAFF. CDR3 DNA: TGTGCCAGCAGCTTAGGGCCCCGGACTGAAGCTTTCTTT.

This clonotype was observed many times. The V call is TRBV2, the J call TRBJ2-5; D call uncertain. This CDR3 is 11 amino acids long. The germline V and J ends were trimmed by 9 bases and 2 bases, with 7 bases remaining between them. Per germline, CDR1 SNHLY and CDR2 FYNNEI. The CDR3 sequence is CASDGQETQYF. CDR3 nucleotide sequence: TGTGCCAGTGACGGGCAAGAGACCCAGTACTTC. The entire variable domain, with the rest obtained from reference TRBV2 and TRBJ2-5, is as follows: EPEVTQTPSHQVTQMGQEVILRCVPISNHLYFYWYRQILGQKVEFLVSFYNNEISEKSEIFDDQFSVERPDGSNFTLKIRSTKLEDSAMYFCASDGQETQYFGPGTRLLVL.

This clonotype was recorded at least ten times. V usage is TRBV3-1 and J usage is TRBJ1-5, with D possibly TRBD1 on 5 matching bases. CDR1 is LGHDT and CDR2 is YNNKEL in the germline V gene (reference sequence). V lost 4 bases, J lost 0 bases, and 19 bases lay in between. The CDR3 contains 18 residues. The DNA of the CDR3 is TGTGCCAGCAGCCCCGGCGGGAGGGACGGACCTAGCAATCAGCCCCAGCATTTT. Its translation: CASSPGGRDGPSNQPQHF.

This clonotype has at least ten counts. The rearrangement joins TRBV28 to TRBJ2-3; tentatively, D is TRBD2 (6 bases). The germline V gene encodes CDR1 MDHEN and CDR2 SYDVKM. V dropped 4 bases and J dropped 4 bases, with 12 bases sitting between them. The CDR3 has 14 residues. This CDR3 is CASSSGGMPDTQYF. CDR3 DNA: TGTGCCAGCAGTTCCGGCGGGATGCCAGATACGCAGTATTTT.

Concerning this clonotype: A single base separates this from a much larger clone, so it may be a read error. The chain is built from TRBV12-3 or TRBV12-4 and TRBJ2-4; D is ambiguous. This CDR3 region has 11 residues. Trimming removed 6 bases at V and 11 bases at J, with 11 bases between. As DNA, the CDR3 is TGTGCCAGCAGCCAAGGGTTCGTTCAGTACTTC. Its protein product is CASSQGFVQYF.

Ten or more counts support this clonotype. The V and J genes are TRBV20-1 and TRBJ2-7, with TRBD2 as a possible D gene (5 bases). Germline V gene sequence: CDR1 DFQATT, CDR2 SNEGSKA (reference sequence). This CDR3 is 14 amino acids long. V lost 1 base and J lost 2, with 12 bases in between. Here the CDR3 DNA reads TGCAGTGCTAGAGGATTACGGGATCCCTACGAGCAGTACTTC. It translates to CSARGLRDPYEQYF.

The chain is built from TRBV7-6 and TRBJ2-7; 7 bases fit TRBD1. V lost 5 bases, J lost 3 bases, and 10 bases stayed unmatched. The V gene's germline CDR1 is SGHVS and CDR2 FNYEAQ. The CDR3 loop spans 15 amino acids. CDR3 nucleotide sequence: TGTGCCAGCAGCGGAGGACAGGAGGAAATCTACGAGCAGTACTTC. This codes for CASSGGQEEIYEQYF.

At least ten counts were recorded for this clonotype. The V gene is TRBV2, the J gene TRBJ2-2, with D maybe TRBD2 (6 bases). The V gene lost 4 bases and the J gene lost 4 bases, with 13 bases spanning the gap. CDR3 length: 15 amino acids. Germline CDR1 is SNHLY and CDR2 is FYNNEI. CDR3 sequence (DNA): TGTGCCAGCAGTGTGAGACTAGACTTCACCGGGGAGCTGTTTTTT. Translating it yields CASSVRLDFTGELFF.

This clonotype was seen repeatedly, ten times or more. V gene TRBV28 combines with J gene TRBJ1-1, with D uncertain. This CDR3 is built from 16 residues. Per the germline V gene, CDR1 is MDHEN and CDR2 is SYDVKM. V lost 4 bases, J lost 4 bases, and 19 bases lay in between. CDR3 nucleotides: TGTGCCAGCAGTTCATACGACTTGACCCGGGGCACTGAAGCTTTCTTT. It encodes CASSSYDLTRGTEAFF.